Sequencing of this T cell receptor beta chain was carried out in a study of T cell responses to AZD1222 COVID-19 vaccine. Study-level findings and limits: Rises in breadth and depth of Spike-specific TCRs came after two AZD1222 doses. Only a handful of AZD1222 recipients, more than 5 in all, had baseline seropositivity.

Assay used: immunoSEQ multiplex PCR; TCRdb lists only in-frame clones, some missing. The table records roughly 77,000 clones, 92% of them present only once. Germline V gives CDR1 MNHEY, CDR2 SMNVEV (reference sequence). V was shortened by 1 base and J by 4 bases, with 17 bases between the two germline ends. This CDR3 region has 16 residues. Regarding this clone: Its antigen is unidentified.

This specimen was peripheral blood, taken 28 days after the second AZD1222 dose. The TCR originated in an adult who received the AZD1222 COVID-19 vaccine. The chain uses TRBV27 and TRBJ2-7; possibly TRBD1 for D (6 bases). CDR3 protein: CASSLYVGDMDYEQYF. The CDR3 bases are TGTGCCAGCAGTTTATATGTCGGGGACATGGATTACGAGCAGTACTTC.